The sequence of this T cell receptor beta chain was determined in a study of shared clonotypes between healthy human individuals. Study-wide context: Donor composition was a couple of women and three men, aged 18 to 49. Three plates were used per donor for CD4 naive, three for CD4 memory, two for CD8 naive and one for CD8 memory. Study findings and constraints: Larger richness was generally estimated for naive than memory subsets.

CD45RO-negative CD8 cells positively selected for CCR7 made up the naive population, which excluded terminally differentiated effector memory CD45RA+ cells. Germline assignment: CDR1 MNHNS and CDR2 SASEGT. This CDR3 comprises 14 residues. V dropped 6 bases and J dropped 3 bases, with 14 bases sitting between them. To note about this clone: Its antigen is as yet unknown.

Replicate PCRs from sorted subsets contained about 200 ng DNA, which is tens of thousands of T cell genomes. The table came from immunoSEQ multiplex PCR; TCRdb's copy has only in-frame clones and leaves some out. This repertoire shows 2 million to 2.5 million clones, 85% to 95% found once; its top ten account for about 1.5%. The origin of this receptor is a man aged 18 to 30 in good health. Some clones in this sample may be carry-over from other donors' samples. The sample consisted of naive CD8+ T cells from PBMCs. The chain has TRBV6-1 and TRBJ1-2; possibly TRBD1 for D (6 bases). CDR3 loop: CASREKGGYYGYTF. CDR3 nucleotides: TGTGCCAGCAGGGAGAAAGGGGGATACTATGGCTACACCTTC.